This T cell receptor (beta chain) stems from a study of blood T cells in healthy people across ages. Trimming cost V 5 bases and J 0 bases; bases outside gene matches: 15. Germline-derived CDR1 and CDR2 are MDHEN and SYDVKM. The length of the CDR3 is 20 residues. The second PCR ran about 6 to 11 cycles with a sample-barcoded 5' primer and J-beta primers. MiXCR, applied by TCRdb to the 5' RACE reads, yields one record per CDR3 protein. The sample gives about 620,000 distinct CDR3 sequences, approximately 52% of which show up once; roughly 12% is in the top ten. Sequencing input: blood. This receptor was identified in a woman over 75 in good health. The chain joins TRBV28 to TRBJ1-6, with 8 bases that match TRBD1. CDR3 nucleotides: TGTGCCAGCAGTCCTCTAAACCTTCAAGACAGGGGCTCCTATAATTCACCCCTCCACTTT. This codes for CASSPLNLQDRGSYNSPLHF.